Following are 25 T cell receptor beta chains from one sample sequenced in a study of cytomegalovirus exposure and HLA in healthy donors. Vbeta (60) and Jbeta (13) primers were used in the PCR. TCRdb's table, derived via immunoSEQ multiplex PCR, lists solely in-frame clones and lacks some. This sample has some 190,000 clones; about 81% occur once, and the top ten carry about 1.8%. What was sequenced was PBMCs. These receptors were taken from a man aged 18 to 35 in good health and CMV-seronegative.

CDR3 region: CASSPPSGKETQYF. DNA for the CDR3: TGTGCCAGCTCGCCCCCTAGCGGGAAAGAGACCCAGTACTTC. The rearrangement joins TRBV18 to TRBJ2-5; TRBD2 agrees at 9 bases. The CDR3 covers 14 residues. The V segment lost 6 bases and the J segment 3 bases; nucleotides outside the gene matches: 5. From germline, CDR1 is KGHSH and CDR2 LQKENI.

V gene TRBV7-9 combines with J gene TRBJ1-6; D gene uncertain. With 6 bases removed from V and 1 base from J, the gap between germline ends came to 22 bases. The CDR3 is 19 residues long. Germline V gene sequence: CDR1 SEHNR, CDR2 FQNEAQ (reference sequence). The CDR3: CASRLSGVGIRSYNSPLHF. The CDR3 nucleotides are TGTGCCAGCAGGCTCTCCGGGGTAGGTATCCGTTCCTATAATTCACCCCTCCACTTT.

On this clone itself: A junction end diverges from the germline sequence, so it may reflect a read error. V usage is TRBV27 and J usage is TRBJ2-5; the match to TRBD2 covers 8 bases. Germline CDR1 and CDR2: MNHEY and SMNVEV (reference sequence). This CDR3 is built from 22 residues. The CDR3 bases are TGTACCAGTACGCAATTTAAGAAATGGGGAGGGGGAAGAAACAGCGGGAGTGGGGAGCAGTACTTC. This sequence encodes CTSTQFKKWGGGRNSGSGEQYF.

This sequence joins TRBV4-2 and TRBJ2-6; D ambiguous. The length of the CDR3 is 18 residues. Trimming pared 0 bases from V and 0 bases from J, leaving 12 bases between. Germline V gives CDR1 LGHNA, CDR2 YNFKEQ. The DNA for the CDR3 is TGTGCCAGCAGCCAAGACTCCCGACAATACTCTGGGGCCAACGTCCTGACTTTC. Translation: CASSQDSRQYSGANVLTF.

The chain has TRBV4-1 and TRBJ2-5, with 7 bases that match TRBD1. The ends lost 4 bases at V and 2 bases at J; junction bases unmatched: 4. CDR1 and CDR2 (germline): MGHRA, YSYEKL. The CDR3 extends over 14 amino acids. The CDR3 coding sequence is TGCGCCAGCAGCCTACAGGGGCGACAAGAGACCCAGTACTTC. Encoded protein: CASSLQGRQETQYF.

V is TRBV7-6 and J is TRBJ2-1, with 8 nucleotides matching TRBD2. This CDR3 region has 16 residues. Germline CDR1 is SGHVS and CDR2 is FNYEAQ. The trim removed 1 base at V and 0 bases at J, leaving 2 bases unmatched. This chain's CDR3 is CASSLGAGGSYNEQFF. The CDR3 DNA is TGTGCCAGCAGCTTAGGTGCGGGGGGCTCCTACAATGAGCAGTTCTTC.

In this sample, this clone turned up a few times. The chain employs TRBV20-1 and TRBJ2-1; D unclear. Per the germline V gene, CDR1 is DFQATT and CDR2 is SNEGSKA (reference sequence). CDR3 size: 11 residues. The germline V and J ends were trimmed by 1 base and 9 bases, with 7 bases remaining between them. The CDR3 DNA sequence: TGCAGTGCTAGAGTACTAAGTGAGCAGTTCTTC. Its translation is CSARVLSEQFF.

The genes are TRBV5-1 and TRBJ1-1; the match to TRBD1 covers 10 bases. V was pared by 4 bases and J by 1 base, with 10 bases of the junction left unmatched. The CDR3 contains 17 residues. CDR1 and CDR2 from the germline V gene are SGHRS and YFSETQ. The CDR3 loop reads CASSGTGDSPGNTEAFF. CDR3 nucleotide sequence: TGCGCCAGCAGCGGGACAGGGGATTCGCCAGGGAACACTGAAGCTTTCTTT.

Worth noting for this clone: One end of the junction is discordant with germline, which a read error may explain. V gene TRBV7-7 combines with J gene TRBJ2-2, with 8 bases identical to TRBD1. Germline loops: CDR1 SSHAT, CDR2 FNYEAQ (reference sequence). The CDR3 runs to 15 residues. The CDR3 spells CASSHTGGRTGELFF. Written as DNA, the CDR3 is TGTGCTAGCAGCCATACAGGGGGTAGGACCGGGGAGCTGTTTTTT.

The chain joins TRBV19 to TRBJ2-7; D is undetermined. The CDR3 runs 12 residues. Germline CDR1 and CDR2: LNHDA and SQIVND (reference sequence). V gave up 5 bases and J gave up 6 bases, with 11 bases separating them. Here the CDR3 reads CASSFTGVEQYF. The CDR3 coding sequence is TGTGCCAGTAGTTTTACCGGTGTCGAGCAGTACTTC.

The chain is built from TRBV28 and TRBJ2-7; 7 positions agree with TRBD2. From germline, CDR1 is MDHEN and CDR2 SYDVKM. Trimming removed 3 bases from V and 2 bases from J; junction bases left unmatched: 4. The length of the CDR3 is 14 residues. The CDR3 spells CASSLGGRAYEQYF. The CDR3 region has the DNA TGTGCCAGCAGTTTGGGTGGGAGGGCCTACGAGCAGTACTTC.

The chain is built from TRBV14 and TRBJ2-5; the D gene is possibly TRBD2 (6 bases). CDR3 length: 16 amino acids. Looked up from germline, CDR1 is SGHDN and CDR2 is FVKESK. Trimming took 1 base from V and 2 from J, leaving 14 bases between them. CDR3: CASSQGDFGSQETQYF. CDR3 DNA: TGTGCCAGCAGCCAAGGGGACTTCGGGTCACAAGAGACCCAGTACTTC.

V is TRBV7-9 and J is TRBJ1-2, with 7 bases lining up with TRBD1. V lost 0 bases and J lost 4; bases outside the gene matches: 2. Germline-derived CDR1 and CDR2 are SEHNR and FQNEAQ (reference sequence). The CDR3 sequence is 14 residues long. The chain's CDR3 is CASSLAAGGYGYTF. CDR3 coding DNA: TGTGCCAGCAGCTTAGCCGCAGGGGGCTATGGCTACACCTTC.

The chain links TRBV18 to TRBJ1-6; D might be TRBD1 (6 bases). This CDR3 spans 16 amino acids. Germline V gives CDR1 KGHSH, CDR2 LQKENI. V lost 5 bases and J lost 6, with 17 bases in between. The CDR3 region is CASSEGHPRINSPLHF. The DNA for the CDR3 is TGTGCCAGCTCAGAGGGACATCCCCGAATTAATTCACCCCTCCACTTT.

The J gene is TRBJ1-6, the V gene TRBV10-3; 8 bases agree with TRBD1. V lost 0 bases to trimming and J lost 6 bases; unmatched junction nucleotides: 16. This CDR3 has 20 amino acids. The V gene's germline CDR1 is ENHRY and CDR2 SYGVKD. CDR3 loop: CAISESIFSRQGNFNSPLHF. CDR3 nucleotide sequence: TGTGCCATCAGTGAGTCTATCTTCAGCAGACAGGGGAATTTTAATTCACCCCTCCACTTT.

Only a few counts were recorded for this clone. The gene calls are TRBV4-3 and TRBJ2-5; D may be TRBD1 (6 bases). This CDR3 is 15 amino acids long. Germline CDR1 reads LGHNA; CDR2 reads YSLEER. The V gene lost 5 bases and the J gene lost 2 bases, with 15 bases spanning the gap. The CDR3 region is CASSSMRGQQETQYF. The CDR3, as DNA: TGCGCCAGCAGCTCCATGCGTGGACAGCAAGAGACCCAGTACTTC.

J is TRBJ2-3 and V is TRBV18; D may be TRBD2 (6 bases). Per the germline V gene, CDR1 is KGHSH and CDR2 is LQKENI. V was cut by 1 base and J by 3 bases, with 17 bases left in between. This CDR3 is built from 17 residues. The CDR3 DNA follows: TGTGCCAGCTCACCACTGATTAGCGGTTCTAGGACAGATACGCAGTATTTT. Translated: CASSPLISGSRTDTQYF.

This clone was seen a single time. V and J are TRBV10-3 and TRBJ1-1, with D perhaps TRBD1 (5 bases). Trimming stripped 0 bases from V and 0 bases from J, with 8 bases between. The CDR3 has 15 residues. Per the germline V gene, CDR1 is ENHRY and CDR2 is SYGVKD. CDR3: CAISESTAMNTEAFF. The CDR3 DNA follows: TGTGCCATCAGTGAGTCGACAGCCATGAACACTGAAGCTTTCTTT.

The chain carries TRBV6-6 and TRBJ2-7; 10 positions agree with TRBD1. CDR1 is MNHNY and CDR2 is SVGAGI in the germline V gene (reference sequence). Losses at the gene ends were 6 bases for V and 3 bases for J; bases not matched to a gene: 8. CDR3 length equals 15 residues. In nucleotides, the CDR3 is TGTGCCAGCAGACCGGGACAGGGGTTAGTCTACGAGCAGTACTTC. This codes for CASRPGQGLVYEQYF.

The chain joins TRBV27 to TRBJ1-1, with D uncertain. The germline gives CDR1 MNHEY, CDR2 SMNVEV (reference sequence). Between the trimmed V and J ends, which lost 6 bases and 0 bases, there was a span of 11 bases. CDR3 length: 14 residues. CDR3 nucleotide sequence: TGTGCCAGCAGACTATTGTACCTGAACACTGAAGCTTTCTTT. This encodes CASRLLYLNTEAFF.

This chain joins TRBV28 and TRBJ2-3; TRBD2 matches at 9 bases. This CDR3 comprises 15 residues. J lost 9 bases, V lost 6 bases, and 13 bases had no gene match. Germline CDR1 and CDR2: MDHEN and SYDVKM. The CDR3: CASSRKNSGRTTQYF. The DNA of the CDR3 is TGTGCCAGCAGCCGAAAAAATAGCGGGAGAACCACGCAGTATTTT.

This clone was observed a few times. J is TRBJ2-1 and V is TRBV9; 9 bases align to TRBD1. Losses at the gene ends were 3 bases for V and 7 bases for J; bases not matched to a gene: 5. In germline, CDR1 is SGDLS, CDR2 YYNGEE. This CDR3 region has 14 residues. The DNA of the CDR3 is TGTGCCAGCAGCGAGTGGGACAGGGCTAATGAGCAGTTCTTC. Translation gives CASSEWDRANEQFF.

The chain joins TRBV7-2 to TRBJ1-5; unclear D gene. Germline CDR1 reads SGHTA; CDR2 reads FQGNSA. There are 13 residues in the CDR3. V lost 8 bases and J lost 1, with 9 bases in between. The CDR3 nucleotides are TGTGCCAGCCGGGGTCAAAGCAATCAGCCCCAGCATTTT. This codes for CASRGQSNQPQHF.

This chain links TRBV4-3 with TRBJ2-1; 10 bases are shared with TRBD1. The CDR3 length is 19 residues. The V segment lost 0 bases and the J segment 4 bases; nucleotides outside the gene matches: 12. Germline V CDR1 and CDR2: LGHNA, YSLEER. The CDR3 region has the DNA TGCGCCAGCAGCCAAGATCCAACAGGGGGGACAGGGGTGTACAATGAGCAGTTCTTC. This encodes CASSQDPTGGTGVYNEQFF.

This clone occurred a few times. The CDR3 sequence is CASSKGQGPLYEQYF. The CDR3 coding sequence is TGCGCCAGCAGCAAGGGACAGGGACCCCTCTACGAGCAGTACTTC. The J gene is TRBJ2-7, the V gene TRBV5-1, with 9 bases fitting TRBD1. The CDR3 is made up of 15 amino acids. V shed 4 bases and J 3 bases; nucleotides not matched to a gene: 8. Germline CDR1 and CDR2: SGHRS and YFSETQ.